This TCR beta chain was obtained from a study of T-cell memory formation after mild COVID-19. Study-wide points: CD4/CD8 balance held among clones contracting day 15 to 85, and later expanders leaned CD4+.

V lost 5 bases and J lost 2; bases outside the gene matches: 11. Looked up from germline, CDR1 is SGHAT and CDR2 is FQNNGV. The CDR3 covers 18 residues. MiXCR, run by TCRdb on the 5' RACE reads, gives a single entry per CDR3 protein. Of 500,000 to 650,000 distinct CDR3 sequences listed, about 20% are singletons. As for this clonotype: Its antigen is currently unknown.

The receptor was derived from an adult woman who had mild COVID-19 (a few samples of this study predate the infection). Cell type and time point are not known. The sequenced sample was PBMCs or a T cell subset sorted from them (not recorded which). The chain joins TRBV11-2 to TRBJ2-3, with TRBD2 matching 12 bases. Here the CDR3 reads CASSRLAGATRDTDTQYF. In nucleotides, the CDR3 is TGTGCCAGCAGCCGACTAGCGGGGGCGACCCGGGACACAGATACGCAGTATTTT.